This record concerns one TCR beta chain sequence. The record originates from a study of cytomegalovirus exposure and HLA in healthy donors. The primer mix had 60 Vbeta and 13 Jbeta primers. Produced via immunoSEQ multiplex PCR; TCRdb's table is partial and in-frame only. The sample totals 130,000 to 150,000 clones. The receptor comes from a male donor in good health and CMV-seronegative. Sequenced: PBMCs.

The CDR3 nucleotides are TGTGCCAGCAATTTACGACAGGGAGGAGAAAAACTGTTTTTT. It is translated as CASNLRQGGEKLFF. J is TRBJ1-4 and V is TRBV6-5; 7 bases fit TRBD1. This CDR3 region has 14 residues. The germline gives CDR1 MNHEY, CDR2 SVGAGI. Losses at the gene ends were 7 bases for V and 8 bases for J; bases not matched to a gene: 10.